The 25 T cell receptor beta chains reported below all come from one sample, sequenced in a study of blood T cell repertoires in COVID-19. TCRdb keeps only in-frame clones here, not all; method: immunoSEQ multiplex PCR. The sample holds about 100,000 clones; about nine tenths are singletons and the top ten take around 5.1%. Sample: peripheral blood. These receptors originate from a man aged 50 to 59 with acute or convalescent COVID-19.

The chain has TRBV6-4 and TRBJ1-5; D perhaps matches TRBD1 (6 bases). Germline V lookup: CDR1 MRHNA, CDR2 SNTAGT. V was cut by 4 bases and J by 4 bases, with 23 bases left in between. The length of the CDR3 is 18 residues. The CDR3 is CASSGSTLGQMLNQPQHF. The CDR3 DNA sequence: TGTGCCAGCAGTGGAAGTACGCTAGGACAGATGCTTAATCAGCCCCAGCATTTT.

This chain connects TRBV29-1 to TRBJ1-1; D not resolved. The V end was cut by 0 bases, the J end by 10 bases, with 9 bases between. The CDR3 contains 11 residues. Germline CDR1 SQVTM, CDR2 ANQGSEA. The CDR3 sequence: CSVEEGGRAFF. In nucleotides, the CDR3 is TGCAGCGTTGAAGAAGGAGGGCGAGCTTTCTTT.

A few counts support this clone. This chain links TRBV11-2 with TRBJ1-1; 7 nucleotides agree with TRBD1. V lost 2 bases to trimming and J lost 5 bases; unmatched junction nucleotides: 2. Per germline, CDR1 SGHAT and CDR2 FQNNGV. CDR3 length: 13 amino acids. The DNA for the CDR3 is TGTGCCAGCAGCTTAAGGGGGCGGACTGAAGCTTTCTTT. Encoded protein: CASSLRGRTEAFF.

This rearrangement joins TRBV27 to TRBJ1-6; 9 bases line up with TRBD1. V shed 5 bases and J 7 bases; nucleotides not matched to a gene: 24. Looked up from germline, CDR1 is MNHEY and CDR2 is SMNVEV (reference sequence). The CDR3 has 21 residues. The chain's CDR3 is CASSPRVSGTGRRGGNSPLHF. The CDR3 nucleotides read TGTGCCAGCAGTCCACGCGTATCCGGGACAGGGAGAAGAGGTGGGAATTCACCCCTCCACTTT.

The chain recombines TRBV5-1 with TRBJ2-3; 7 nucleotides align to TRBD1. CDR1 is SGHRS, CDR2 YFSETQ, per germline. V gave up 6 bases and J gave up 3 bases; unmatched junction bases: 7. The CDR3 has 14 residues. The CDR3 is CASTYRGWTDTQYF. The CDR3 bases are TGCGCCAGCACTTACAGGGGATGGACAGATACGCAGTATTTT.

The chain employs TRBV18 and TRBJ1-2; maybe TRBD1 (5 bases). The CDR3 totals 13 residues. V was cut by 6 bases and J by 1 base, with 9 bases left in between. CDR1 is KGHSH, CDR2 LQKENI, per germline. CDR3 region: CASSGGFNYGYTF. In nucleotides, the CDR3 is TGTGCCAGCTCCGGGGGGTTTAACTATGGCTACACCTTC.

V and J are TRBV27 and TRBJ1-6; 10 positions agree with TRBD1. CDR1 and CDR2 (germline): MNHEY, SMNVEV (reference sequence). The length of the CDR3 is 15 residues. J was trimmed by 7 bases and V by 1 base; bases with no gene match: 1. The CDR3 here is CASSLWTGGNSPLHF. CDR3 in DNA: TGTGCCAGCAGTTTATGGACAGGGGGGAATTCACCCCTCCACTTT.

This chain uses TRBV9 with TRBJ2-7; 7 bases line up with TRBD2. The CDR3 is 14 amino acids. The trim removed 4 bases at V and 2 bases at J, leaving 6 bases unmatched. CDR1 and CDR2 (germline): SGDLS, YYNGEE. CDR3 in amino acids: CASSLWDYPYEQYF. CDR3 nucleotides: TGTGCCAGCAGCCTATGGGACTATCCCTACGAGCAGTACTTC.

This chain joins TRBV9 and TRBJ2-2, with 10 bases that match TRBD2. The ends lost 4 bases at V and 6 bases at J; junction bases unmatched: 6. Germline V CDR1 and CDR2: SGDLS, YYNGEE. There are 15 residues in the CDR3. CDR3 protein: CASSLGTSDAGELFF. The CDR3 nucleotides are TGTGCCAGCAGCCTCGGGACTAGCGATGCCGGGGAGCTGTTTTTT.

This rearrangement joins TRBV4-3 to TRBJ1-3; perhaps TRBD1 as D (6 bases). The CDR3 consists of 16 residues. V was trimmed by 0 bases and J by 2 bases, leaving 11 bases between them. Germline CDR1 and CDR2: LGHNA and YSLEER. The CDR3 DNA is TGCGCCAGCAGCCAAGATACCAGGGGTGCTGGAAACACCATATATTTT. Protein: CASSQDTRGAGNTIYF.

The gene calls are TRBV2 and TRBJ2-5; D perhaps matches TRBD2 (5 bases). Trimming left V 5 bases short and J 0 bases short, with 10 bases between. The germline V gene has CDR1 SNHLY and CDR2 FYNNEI. This CDR3 comprises 14 residues. The CDR3 protein is CASSRTFNQETQYF. CDR3 DNA sequence: TGTGCCAGCAGTCGGACTTTCAACCAAGAGACCCAGTACTTC.

This chain joins TRBV10-3 and TRBJ2-5, with D possibly being TRBD2 (6 bases). The V end lost 4 bases, the J end lost 5 bases, and 14 bases lay between the germline ends. Looked up from germline, CDR1 is ENHRY and CDR2 is SYGVKD. The CDR3 sequence is 14 residues long. CDR3 coding DNA: TGTGCCATCAGTGGGGCCAGCGGAGGGGAGACCCAGTACTTC. Encoded protein: CAISGASGGETQYF.

V and J are TRBV30 and TRBJ1-4; no firm D call. Germline V gives CDR1 GTSNPN, CDR2 SVGIG (reference sequence). The CDR3 loop spans 13 amino acids. V was cut by 3 bases and J by 0 bases, with 5 bases left in between. This CDR3 reads CAWRAATNEKLFF. CDR3 nucleotides: TGTGCCTGGAGGGCTGCAACTAATGAAAAACTGTTTTTT.

This rearrangement joins TRBV6-5 to TRBJ2-1, with TRBD2 matching 10 bases. Trimming cost V 7 bases and J 1 base; bases outside gene matches: 4. Germline values: CDR1 MNHEY, CDR2 SVGAGI. The CDR3 length is 15 residues. CDR3 sequence reads: CASILLAGSYNEQFF. The DNA for the CDR3 is TGTGCCAGCATACTACTAGCGGGATCCTACAATGAGCAGTTCTTC.

V usage is TRBV19 and J usage is TRBJ1-2, with 7 bases lining up with TRBD1. From germline, CDR1 is LNHDA and CDR2 SQIVND (reference sequence). The CDR3 is made up of 13 amino acids. V lost 5 bases, J lost 4 bases, and 4 bases stayed unmatched. CDR3 nucleotides: TGTGCCAGTAGTCACAACAGGGGCTATGGCTACACCTTC. Amino acids: CASSHNRGYGYTF.

The chain has TRBV29-1 and TRBJ1-2, with 8 bases that match TRBD1. With V trimmed by 6 bases and J by 4 bases, 7 bases remained unmatched. CDR1 and CDR2 from the germline V gene are SQVTM and ANQGSEA. This CDR3 spans 13 amino acids. As DNA, the CDR3 is TGCAGCGTCGAACAGGGGGGCCCCTATGGCTACACCTTC. This encodes CSVEQGGPYGYTF.

This rearrangement joins TRBV27 to TRBJ1-2, with no clear D. Germline assignment: CDR1 MNHEY and CDR2 SMNVEV (reference sequence). The V end was cut by 0 bases, the J end by 5 bases, with 7 bases between. CDR3 length: 13 residues. In nucleotides, the CDR3 is TGTGCCAGCAGTTTATCCGGACTGTATGGCTACACCTTC. It yields the protein CASSLSGLYGYTF.

V usage is TRBV5-5 and J usage is TRBJ1-2; D gene ambiguous. CDR1 SGHKS and CDR2 YYEKEE come from the germline V gene (reference sequence). The CDR3 is 14 amino acids. V was trimmed by 4 bases and J by 2 bases, leaving 12 bases between them. The CDR3 spells CASSAMTQNYGYTF. The CDR3 DNA sequence: TGTGCCAGCAGCGCGATGACTCAAAACTATGGCTACACCTTC.

The chain combines TRBV18 with TRBJ2-5, with D tentatively TRBD2 (7 bases). V lost 2 bases to trimming and J lost 3 bases, with 19 bases between them. The CDR3 is 17 amino acids. Germline lookup yields CDR1 KGHSH and CDR2 LQKENI. CDR3 sequence (DNA): TGTGCCAGCTCACCAAATCCCCGGGAGGAGGGGGAAGAGACCCAGTACTTC. This gives the protein CASSPNPREEGEETQYF.

The rearrangement joins TRBV13 to TRBJ1-1; 8 bases map to TRBD1. In germline, CDR1 is PRHDT, CDR2 FYEKMQ (reference sequence). CDR3 length: 12 residues. Trimming cost V 4 bases and J 8 bases; bases outside gene matches: 3. CDR3: CASSWGDREAFF. CDR3 nucleotide sequence: TGTGCCAGCAGCTGGGGGGACAGGGAAGCTTTCTTT.

This clone was seen just once. The V and J genes are TRBV5-4 and TRBJ2-7, with 11 bases matching TRBD1. The V segment lost 4 bases and the J segment 4 bases; nucleotides outside the gene matches: 4. Germline values: CDR1 SGHNT, CDR2 YYREEE (reference sequence). This CDR3 spans 14 amino acids. The DNA for the CDR3 is TGTGCCAGCAGCCCCGGGACAGGGGGATACGAGCAGTACTTC. It codes for CASSPGTGGYEQYF.

The chain is built from TRBV6-5 and TRBJ1-2; TRBD1 matches at 7 bases. This CDR3 has 14 amino acids. Germline loops: CDR1 MNHEY, CDR2 SVGAGI. The J segment lost 4 bases and the V segment lost 5 bases, leaving 7 bases of the junction unmatched. CDR3 loop: CASSRGGGSYGYTF. The CDR3 DNA reads TGTGCCAGCAGTCGAGGAGGGGGCTCCTATGGCTACACCTTC.

The V and J genes are TRBV14 and TRBJ2-1; D is perhaps TRBD2 (6 bases). CDR3 length equals 15 residues. Trimming stripped 6 bases from V and 4 bases from J, with 16 bases between. Per the germline V gene, CDR1 is SGHDN and CDR2 is FVKESK. The CDR3 here is CASSRELGVYNEQFF. The CDR3, as DNA: TGTGCCAGCAGTCGGGAGCTTGGGGTGTACAATGAGCAGTTCTTC.

The CDR3 loop reads CASSYSAGGTEAFF. The DNA of the CDR3 is TGTGCCAGCAGTTACTCTGCAGGGGGCACTGAAGCTTTCTTT. V and J are TRBV6-5 and TRBJ1-1; TRBD1 aligns across 7 bases. The CDR3 spans 14 residues. Germline lookup yields CDR1 MNHEY and CDR2 SVGAGI. The V segment lost 0 bases and the J segment 4 bases; nucleotides outside the gene matches: 2.

The chain is built from TRBV5-5 and TRBJ1-2; no clear D. Germline V gene lookup returns CDR1 SGHKS and CDR2 YYEKEE (reference sequence). Between the trimmed V and J ends, which lost 1 base and 4 bases, there was a span of 17 bases. This CDR3 region has 16 residues. DNA for the CDR3: TGTGCCAGCAGCTTGTTATCGAGGGTCTCTAGCTATGGCTACACCTTC. It translates to CASSLLSRVSSYGYTF. Filled out from reference TRBV5-5 and TRBJ1-2, the complete variable domain reads DAGVTQSPTHLIKTRGQQVTLRCSPISGHKSVSWYQQVLGQGPQFIFQYYEKEERGRGNFPDRFSARQFPNYSSELNVNALLLGDSALYLCASSLLSRVSSYGYTFGSGTRLTVV.